This T cell receptor beta chain is drawn from a study of T cells in localized non-small cell lung cancer. Profiled with immunoSEQ multiplex PCR; TCRdb holds only in-frame clones, not every one. The repertoire holds under 20,000 clones, 75% to 90% seen once, with 27% in the top ten. Germline CDR1 is SQVTM and CDR2 is ANQGSEA. The CDR3 is 15 amino acids. Trimming removed 6 bases at V and 0 bases at J, with 14 bases between. Sequences were derived from peripheral blood, sampled before any cancer treatment. The source of this sequence is a female donor older than 55 with stage III squamous cell lung carcinoma. The V gene is TRBV29-1, the J gene TRBJ2-2; D is perhaps TRBD2 (5 bases). CDR3 sequence: CSVKGATPNTGELFF. CDR3 in DNA: TGCAGCGTAAAGGGAGCGACTCCGAACACCGGGGAGCTGTTTTTT.